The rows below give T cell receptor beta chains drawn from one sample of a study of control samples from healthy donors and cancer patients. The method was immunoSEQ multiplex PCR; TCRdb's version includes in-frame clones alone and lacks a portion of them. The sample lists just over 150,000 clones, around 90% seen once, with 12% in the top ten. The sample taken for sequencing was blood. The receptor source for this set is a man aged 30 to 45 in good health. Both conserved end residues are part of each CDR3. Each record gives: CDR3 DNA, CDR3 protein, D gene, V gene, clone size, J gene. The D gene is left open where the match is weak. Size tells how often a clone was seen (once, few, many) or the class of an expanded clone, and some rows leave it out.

cdr3_nt: TGTGCCAGCAGCCACTCCCGGGCCCAAGAGACCCAGTACTTC; cdr3_aa: CASSHSRAQETQYF; d_call: .; v_call: TRBV3-1/TRBV3-2; clone_size: .; j_call: TRBJ2-5
cdr3_nt: TGCGCCAGCAGCCAATCCTTCGGGAATCTAGCCAAAAACATTCAGTACTTC; cdr3_aa: CASSQSFGNLAKNIQYF; d_call: .; v_call: TRBV5-1; clone_size: .; j_call: TRBJ2-4
cdr3_nt: TGTGCCAGCACCCCTAGGGCTGGAACGGACACCATATATTTT; cdr3_aa: CASTPRAGTDTIYF; d_call: .; v_call: TRBV2; clone_size: .; j_call: TRBJ1-3
cdr3_nt: TGTGCCAGCAGATCTGAGGGGGGTGGCACAGATACGCAGTATTTT; cdr3_aa: CASRSEGGGTDTQYF; d_call: .; v_call: TRBV6-5; clone_size: .; j_call: TRBJ2-3
cdr3_nt: TGTGCCAGCAGCTCCGAATATCAGGGGATGTATGGCTACACCTTC; cdr3_aa: CASSSEYQGMYGYTF; d_call: .; v_call: TRBV7-9; clone_size: few; j_call: TRBJ1-2
cdr3_nt: TGTGCCAGCTCGGGAGTGCTAACTCACTCTGGAAACACCATATATTTT; cdr3_aa: CASSGVLTHSGNTIYF; d_call: .; v_call: TRBV19; clone_size: few; j_call: TRBJ1-3
cdr3_nt: TGTGCCAGCAGCTTCGGACAGTTACTGACCGGGGAGCTGTTTTTT; cdr3_aa: CASSFGQLLTGELFF; d_call: .; v_call: TRBV7-9; clone_size: .; j_call: TRBJ2-2
cdr3_nt: TGTGCCAGTAGCAGCCTAGGGGAGCAGTTCTTC; cdr3_aa: CASSSLGEQFF; d_call: .; v_call: TRBV19; clone_size: .; j_call: TRBJ2-1
cdr3_nt: TGTGCCAGTCAGTCAGAGACCCGCGGCACCATATATTTT; cdr3_aa: CASQSETRGTIYF; d_call: .; v_call: TRBV19; clone_size: .; j_call: TRBJ1-3
cdr3_nt: TGCGCCAGCAGCCCGGACAGGGTGGACACCGGGGAGCTGTTTTTT; cdr3_aa: CASSPDRVDTGELFF; d_call: TRBD1; v_call: TRBV4-1; clone_size: .; j_call: TRBJ2-2
cdr3_nt: TGCGCCAGCAGCTTGGTGGCCCTCGGAGGCACAGATACGCAGTATTTT; cdr3_aa: CASSLVALGGTDTQYF; d_call: .; v_call: TRBV5-1; clone_size: .; j_call: TRBJ2-3
cdr3_nt: TGTGCCAGCATTGAACGGGGGCCTTTTGACACTGAAGCTTTCTTT; cdr3_aa: CASIERGPFDTEAFF; d_call: .; v_call: TRBV6-1; clone_size: once; j_call: TRBJ1-1
cdr3_nt: TGTGCCAGCCTAGCGGGGACGTACCAAGAGACCCAGTACTTC; cdr3_aa: CASLAGTYQETQYF; d_call: TRBD2; v_call: TRBV6-1; clone_size: .; j_call: TRBJ2-5
cdr3_nt: TGTGCCAGCAGCCCCCAGACAGGGAGGACTGAAGCTTTCTTT; cdr3_aa: CASSPQTGRTEAFF; d_call: TRBD1; v_call: TRBV9; clone_size: .; j_call: TRBJ1-1
cdr3_nt: TGTGCCATCAGTCCGGGACAGGGGGCTTTCACCTTC; cdr3_aa: CAISPGQGAFTF; d_call: TRBD1; v_call: TRBV10-3; clone_size: .; j_call: TRBJ1-2
cdr3_nt: TGTGCCACCAGCAGAGGCCTTCAAGAGAACACTGAAGCTTTCTTT; cdr3_aa: CATSRGLQENTEAFF; d_call: .; v_call: TRBV15; clone_size: once; j_call: TRBJ1-1
cdr3_nt: TGTGCCAGCAGCTCCGGGGTTGATACGCAGTATTTT; cdr3_aa: CASSSGVDTQYF; d_call: .; v_call: TRBV11-1; clone_size: .; j_call: TRBJ2-3
cdr3_nt: TGCGCCAGCAGCTTGGGAGAGGTGAGTTACGAGCAGTACTTC; cdr3_aa: CASSLGEVSYEQYF; d_call: .; v_call: TRBV5-1; clone_size: .; j_call: TRBJ2-7
cdr3_nt: TGTGCCAGCAGCCAGCTAGCGGGAGCGTTTGAGCAGTTCTTC; cdr3_aa: CASSQLAGAFEQFF; d_call: TRBD2; v_call: TRBV11-2; clone_size: once; j_call: TRBJ2-1
cdr3_nt: TGTGCCACCACCCAGACAGGGGTCCCCGGGGAGCTGTTTTTT; cdr3_aa: CATTQTGVPGELFF; d_call: TRBD1; v_call: TRBV24-1; clone_size: .; j_call: TRBJ2-2
cdr3_nt: TGTGCCACCGGGACAGGCCCCACAGATACGCAGTATTTT; cdr3_aa: CATGTGPTDTQYF; d_call: TRBD1; v_call: TRBV28; clone_size: .; j_call: TRBJ2-3
cdr3_nt: TGTGCCAGCAGTTCCCAGGGACAGGCGCACTACGAGCAGTACTTC; cdr3_aa: CASSSQGQAHYEQYF; d_call: TRBD1; v_call: TRBV28; clone_size: .; j_call: TRBJ2-7
cdr3_nt: TGTGCCAGCAGTGACGGTGTAGCGGTAACCGGGGAGCTGTTTTTT; cdr3_aa: CASSDGVAVTGELFF; d_call: .; v_call: TRBV2; clone_size: .; j_call: TRBJ2-2
cdr3_nt: TGTGCCAGCAGTTCGGGGGCGAACCATGTAACTGAAGCTTTCTTT; cdr3_aa: CASSSGANHVTEAFF; d_call: .; v_call: TRBV28; clone_size: .; j_call: TRBJ1-1
cdr3_nt: TGTGCCAGCAGTTATGGGAGGAAACCAGACACTGAAGCTTTCTTT; cdr3_aa: CASSYGRKPDTEAFF; d_call: .; v_call: TRBV6-6; clone_size: .; j_call: TRBJ1-1
cdr3_nt: TGTGCCAGCAGGTTGACAGGACCGAACACCGGGGAGCTGTTTTTT; cdr3_aa: CASRLTGPNTGELFF; d_call: .; v_call: TRBV11-2; clone_size: .; j_call: TRBJ2-2
cdr3_nt: TGTGCCAGCAGCCAAGATTTTAATCCTAGCTCTGGGGCCAACGTCCTGACTTTC; cdr3_aa: CASSQDFNPSSGANVLTF; d_call: .; v_call: TRBV14; clone_size: once; j_call: TRBJ2-6
cdr3_nt: TGCGCCAGCAGCCTAGTACCTAACAGGGATCACACTGAAGCTTTCTTT; cdr3_aa: CASSLVPNRDHTEAFF; d_call: .; v_call: TRBV5-1; clone_size: .; j_call: TRBJ1-1
cdr3_nt: TGTGCCAGCAGCTTAGACAGGGAACCCTACAATGAGCAGTTCTTC; cdr3_aa: CASSLDREPYNEQFF; d_call: .; v_call: TRBV7-9; clone_size: .; j_call: TRBJ2-1
cdr3_nt: TGTGCCAGCAGTTACTTGGGGGGCCGCGAGCAGTACTTC; cdr3_aa: CASSYLGGREQYF; d_call: .; v_call: TRBV6-2/TRBV6-3; clone_size: few; j_call: TRBJ2-7
cdr3_nt: TGTGCCAGCAGTTTTACCACTAATGAGCAGTTCTTC; cdr3_aa: CASSFTTNEQFF; d_call: .; v_call: TRBV12-3/TRBV12-4; clone_size: .; j_call: TRBJ2-1
cdr3_nt: TGTGCCAGCAGCCCCGATTGGCTGAACACTGAAGCTTTCTTT; cdr3_aa: CASSPDWLNTEAFF; d_call: .; v_call: TRBV3-1/TRBV3-2; clone_size: .; j_call: TRBJ1-1
cdr3_nt: TGTGCCATGGGGCTGAACACTGAAGCTTTCTTT; cdr3_aa: CAMGLNTEAFF; d_call: .; v_call: TRBV5-4; clone_size: .; j_call: TRBJ1-1
cdr3_nt: TGCGCCAGCAGTCAAGGAGGAAGCAATCAGCCCCAGCATTTT; cdr3_aa: CASSQGGSNQPQHF; d_call: .; v_call: TRBV23-1; clone_size: .; j_call: TRBJ1-5
cdr3_nt: TGCGCCAGCAGCTCGGACGGAATGAACACTGAAGCTTTCTTT; cdr3_aa: CASSSDGMNTEAFF; d_call: .; v_call: TRBV5-1; clone_size: .; j_call: TRBJ1-1
cdr3_nt: TGTGCCTGGAGTGGACGGGGGATTAGCGGTCAGCCCCAGCATTTT; cdr3_aa: CAWSGRGISGQPQHF; d_call: .; v_call: TRBV30; clone_size: .; j_call: TRBJ1-5
cdr3_nt: TGTGCCACCAGTGATTCCCCGGGACAGGGGTCGAACACCATATATTTT; cdr3_aa: CATSDSPGQGSNTIYF; d_call: TRBD1; v_call: TRBV24-1; clone_size: once; j_call: TRBJ1-3
cdr3_nt: TGTGCCAGCAGCTTAGCCGGGGGTAGAGAAGCTTTCTTT; cdr3_aa: CASSLAGGREAFF; d_call: .; v_call: TRBV11-2; clone_size: .; j_call: TRBJ1-1
cdr3_nt: TGTGCCAGCAGCGAATCCCCCGGGACCGACAATGAAGCTTTCTTT; cdr3_aa: CASSESPGTDNEAFF; d_call: .; v_call: TRBV5-4; clone_size: .; j_call: TRBJ1-1
cdr3_nt: TGTGCCAGCAGGGGCAGATCTGGAAACACCATATATTTT; cdr3_aa: CASRGRSGNTIYF; d_call: .; v_call: TRBV5-8; clone_size: once; j_call: TRBJ1-3
cdr3_nt: TGTGCCAGCATGGACACGTCGAACACTGAAGCTTTCTTT; cdr3_aa: CASMDTSNTEAFF; d_call: .; v_call: TRBV28; clone_size: many; j_call: TRBJ1-1